The 27 T cell receptor beta chains in this list originate from one sample, sequenced in a study of blood T cell repertoires in COVID-19. Sequencing was performed with immunoSEQ multiplex PCR; in TCRdb, only in-frame clones are kept and a portion is missing. The data hold 100,000 to 150,000 clones, with about four fifths observed a single time. The sample taken for sequencing was peripheral blood. The receptors here all came from a man aged 55-75 years with acute or convalescent COVID-19.

The J gene is TRBJ1-1, the V gene TRBV5-1, with TRBD1 as a possible D gene (5 bases). V was shortened by 4 bases and J by 8 bases, with 21 bases between the two germline ends. The germline gives CDR1 SGHRS, CDR2 YFSETQ. This CDR3 is built from 15 residues. CDR3 region: CASSPPGVMGLEAFF. CDR3 coding DNA: TGCGCCAGCAGCCCCCCGGGGGTTATGGGCCTAGAAGCTTTCTTT.

The genes are TRBV6-5 and TRBJ2-7; a possible D gene is TRBD1 (5 bases). Germline V gene sequence: CDR1 MNHEY, CDR2 SVGAGI. The CDR3 consists of 15 residues. V was cut by 7 bases and J by 3 bases, with 19 bases left in between. The CDR3 loop reads CASTPRLGDSYEQYF. CDR3 in DNA: TGTGCCAGCACCCCGAGGTTGGGCGACAGCTACGAGCAGTACTTC.

The rearrangement links TRBV3-1 (or the pseudogene TRBV3-2) to TRBJ2-4, with 7 bases identical to TRBD2. The CDR3 spans 15 residues. J was trimmed by 7 bases and V by 0 bases; bases with no gene match: 6. Germline lookup yields CDR1 LGHDT and CDR2 YNNKEL (reference sequence). The CDR3 DNA sequence: TGTGCCAGCAGCCAAGATTGGCGGGAGCGGAACATTCAGTACTTC. It encodes CASSQDWRERNIQYF.

This clone was recorded a few times. V is TRBV25-1 and J is TRBJ2-1; 7 bases align to TRBD1. CDR3 length: 13 amino acids. Germline CDR1 reads MGHDK; CDR2 reads SYGVNS. The trim removed 6 bases at V and 10 bases at J, leaving 9 bases unmatched. In DNA form, the CDR3 reads TGTGCCAGCAGGCCGACAGGGTTTGGGGAGCAGTTCTTC. Its protein product is CASRPTGFGEQFF.

The chain recombines TRBV29-1 with TRBJ2-7; unclear D gene. Trimming took 4 bases from V and 6 from J, leaving 13 bases between them. The CDR3 length is 12 residues. Per germline, CDR1 SQVTM and CDR2 ANQGSEA. CDR3 residues: CSVVFTSREQYF. As DNA, the CDR3 is TGCAGCGTTGTATTTACTTCCCGCGAGCAGTACTTC.

The rearrangement links TRBV28 to TRBJ2-1, with D perhaps TRBD1 (5 bases). Germline V gene data show CDR1 as MDHEN and CDR2 as SYDVKM. The V and J ends lost 8 bases and 1 base respectively, with 9 bases between them. The CDR3 covers 13 residues. The CDR3 is CASDSESYNEQFF. The CDR3 DNA sequence: TGTGCCAGCGACAGCGAGTCCTACAATGAGCAGTTCTTC.

The gene calls are TRBV28 and TRBJ2-7, with 7 bases matching TRBD1. V gave up 3 bases and J gave up 2 bases; unmatched junction bases: 7. Germline V gives CDR1 MDHEN, CDR2 SYDVKM. This CDR3 has 15 residues. The CDR3 sequence is CASSLIGQVTYEQYF. The CDR3 DNA reads TGTGCCAGCAGTTTGATCGGACAGGTCACCTACGAGCAGTACTTC.

This clone has only a few counts. The chain employs TRBV6-5 and TRBJ1-1; weak D call: TRBD1 (6 bases). V was shortened by 5 bases and J by 2 bases, with 12 bases between the two germline ends. CDR1 MNHEY and CDR2 SVGAGI come from the germline V gene. CDR3 size: 14 residues. This chain's CDR3 is CASSTGSANTEAFF. In nucleotides, the CDR3 is TGTGCCAGCAGTACAGGGAGCGCCAACACTGAAGCTTTCTTT.

The chain is built from TRBV19 and TRBJ2-7, with 7 nucleotides matching TRBD1. CDR1 is LNHDA and CDR2 is SQIVND in the germline V gene (reference sequence). This CDR3 has 15 residues. V gave up 0 bases and J gave up 5 bases; unmatched junction bases: 7. The CDR3 coding sequence is TGTGCCAGTAGTATAGAAGACAGGGCATGGGACGAGCAGTACTTC. Amino acids: CASSIEDRAWDEQYF.

The chain couples TRBV28 to TRBJ1-6, with 9 bases aligning to TRBD1. The CDR3 length is 15 residues. CDR1 MDHEN and CDR2 SYDVKM come from the germline V gene. With V trimmed by 5 bases and J by 7 bases, 6 bases remained unmatched. CDR3: CASSKGTGRNSPLHF. The CDR3 region has the DNA TGTGCCAGCAGTAAAGGGACAGGGAGAAATTCACCCCTCCACTTT.

The V gene is TRBV4-1, the J gene TRBJ2-1; D possibly corresponds to TRBD2 (6 bases). Between the trimmed V and J ends, which lost 3 bases and 6 bases, there was a span of 15 bases. The CDR3 is 15 amino acids. Per the germline V gene, CDR1 is MGHRA and CDR2 is YSYEKL. The CDR3 coding sequence is TGCGCCAGCAGCCAGGGGCACGGGAGTCTCAATGAGCAGTTCTTC. Protein: CASSQGHGSLNEQFF.

The genes are TRBV28 and TRBJ1-5; D may be TRBD1 (6 bases). Germline V gives CDR1 MDHEN, CDR2 SYDVKM. Trimming cost V 6 bases and J 4 bases, with 13 bases left between them. The CDR3 has 14 residues. Here the CDR3 reads CASRKQGANQPQHF. CDR3 DNA: TGTGCCAGCAGGAAACAGGGAGCAAATCAGCCCCAGCATTTT.

This chain joins TRBV27 and TRBJ2-7, with 9 bases that match TRBD1. J was trimmed by 3 bases and V by 6 bases; bases with no gene match: 6. CDR1 is MNHEY, CDR2 SMNVEV, per germline (reference sequence). The CDR3 runs 14 residues. CDR3 loop: CASRRTGENYEQYF. The DNA of the CDR3 is TGTGCCAGCAGGCGGACAGGGGAAAACTACGAGCAGTACTTC.

The CDR3 DNA reads TGTGCCGGAAGGACTAGCGGGAGTCTCGAGCAGTACTTC. It is translated as CAGRTSGSLEQYF. The genes are TRBV7-2 and TRBJ2-7, with 13 bases fitting TRBD2. V lost 11 bases to trimming and J lost 6 bases; unmatched junction nucleotides: 7. CDR1 and CDR2 (germline): SGHTA, FQGNSA. CDR3 length equals 13 residues. The whole variable domain, filled in from reference TRBV7-2 and TRBJ2-7, reads GAGVSQSPSNKVTEKGKDVELRCDPISGHTALYWYRQSLGQGLEFLIYFQGNSAPDKSGLPSDRFSAERTGGSVSTLTIQRTQQEDSAVYLCAGRTSGSLEQYFGPGTRLTVT.

In DNA form, the CDR3 reads TGCGCCAGCAGCCAAGATGGCCCGGGGAGGGATGAGCAGTTCTTC. This translates into CASSQDGPGRDEQFF. The chain employs TRBV4-1 and TRBJ2-1, with 7 bases aligning to TRBD2. The CDR3 consists of 15 residues. The V gene end was trimmed by 0 bases and the J gene end by 8 bases; junction bases not matched to a gene: 7. In germline, CDR1 is MGHRA, CDR2 YSYEKL.

The chain carries TRBV11-2 and TRBJ2-1; 10 nucleotides line up with TRBD2. The germline CDR1 and CDR2 sequences are SGHAT and FQNNGV. After removal of 4 bases from V and 6 bases from J, the junction contained 9 bases not matched to a gene. This CDR3 is 16 amino acids long. The CDR3 loop is CASSSLKAGGRNEQFF. As DNA, the CDR3 is TGTGCCAGCAGCTCCCTTAAAGCGGGAGGGCGCAATGAGCAGTTCTTC. Using reference TRBV11-2 and TRBJ2-1 for the parts outside the CDR3, the full variable domain is EAGVAQSPRYKIIEKRQSVAFWCNPISGHATLYWYQQILGQGPKLLIQFQNNGVVDDSQLPKDRFSAERLKGVDSTLKIQPAKLEDSAVYLCASSSLKAGGRNEQFFGPGTRLTVL.

This clone was picked up a small number of times. The chain recombines TRBV4-2 with TRBJ2-1, with 9 bases fitting TRBD2. The CDR3 is made up of 18 amino acids. With 4 bases clipped from V and 1 base from J, the junction kept 11 bases outside the gene matches. Germline V gene lookup returns CDR1 LGHNA and CDR2 YNFKEQ. CDR3 DNA: TGTGCCAGCAGCCCTCAGGGGAGCGGGAGGTTGTCCTACAATGAGCAGTTCTTC. Its translation: CASSPQGSGRLSYNEQFF.

V usage is TRBV3-1 (or the pseudogene TRBV3-2) and J usage is TRBJ2-1; TRBD2 is a possible D gene (6 bases). V lost 6 bases to trimming and J lost 13 bases, with 16 bases between them. CDR3 length equals 12 residues. CDR1 and CDR2 (germline): LGHDT, YNNKEL (reference sequence). The DNA for the CDR3 is TGTGCCAGCAGGAGTAGCGGCGACCCCCAGTTCTTC. Residues: CASRSSGDPQFF.

J is TRBJ2-3 and V is TRBV3-1 (or the pseudogene TRBV3-2); perhaps TRBD2 as D (6 bases). Germline CDR1 and CDR2: LGHDT and YNNKEL (reference sequence). This CDR3 has 14 amino acids. Trimming removed 4 bases at V and 4 bases at J, with 12 bases between. The CDR3 sequence: CASSRRTISDTQYF. The CDR3 coding sequence is TGTGCCAGCAGCCGTCGGACTATTTCAGATACGCAGTATTTT.

In its sample, this clone was seen once. This rearrangement joins TRBV5-1 to TRBJ2-7; 7 bases are shared with TRBD2. Germline lookup yields CDR1 SGHRS and CDR2 YFSETQ. CDR3 size: 17 residues. V was clipped by 5 bases and J by 1 base; unmatched bases: 15. CDR3 sequence: CASRRGFERGVSYEQYF. The CDR3 DNA reads TGCGCCAGCAGGAGAGGGTTCGAGCGGGGAGTATCCTACGAGCAGTACTTC. Variable domain in full (rest from reference TRBV5-1 and TRBJ2-7): KAGVTQTPRYLIKTRGQQVTLSCSPISGHRSVSWYQQTPGQGLQFLFEYFSETQRNKGNFPGRFSGRQFSNSRSEMNVSTLELGDSALYLCASRRGFERGVSYEQYFGPGTRLTVT.

This sequence joins TRBV11-3 and TRBJ1-2; maybe TRBD1 (5 bases). The CDR3 contains 15 residues. CDR1 SGHNT and CDR2 YENEEA come from the germline V gene. Trimming took 1 base from V and 4 from J, leaving 13 bases between them. The CDR3 region is CASSLGPGMGYGYTF. CDR3 in DNA: TGTGCCAGCAGCTTAGGTCCAGGGATGGGCTATGGCTACACCTTC.

The rearrangement joins TRBV29-1 to TRBJ1-2, with TRBD1 as a possible D gene (5 bases). Germline V lookup: CDR1 SQVTM, CDR2 ANQGSEA. V was pared by 2 bases and J by 9 bases, with 28 bases between. The CDR3 is 17 amino acids. CDR3 amino acids: CSVERRLSRGGSGSYTF. As DNA, the CDR3 is TGCAGCGTTGAACGGCGGCTCAGCCGGGGGGGGTCTGGGAGCTACACCTTC.

The chain recombines TRBV19 with TRBJ2-5; TRBD2 agrees at 13 bases. The V gene's germline CDR1 is LNHDA and CDR2 SQIVND (reference sequence). The CDR3 has 19 residues. The trim removed 3 bases at V and 4 bases at J, leaving 14 bases unmatched. CDR3 DNA sequence: TGTGCCAGTAGTATCGGGGGCGGACTAGCGGGAGTTTTTGCAGAGACCCAGTACTTC. Its protein product is CASSIGGGLAGVFAETQYF. The entire variable domain, with the rest obtained from reference TRBV19 and TRBJ2-5, is as follows: DGGITQSPKYLFRKEGQNVTLSCEQNLNHDAMYWYRQDPGQGLRLIYYSQIVNDFQKGDIAEGYSVSREKKESFPLTVTSAQKNPTAFYLCASSIGGGLAGVFAETQYFGPGTRLLVL.

This clone was recorded a few times. This chain links TRBV6-1 with TRBJ2-7; D perhaps matches TRBD2 (7 bases). Trimming removed 3 bases at V and 3 bases at J, with 18 bases between. The CDR3 extends over 16 amino acids. The germline gives CDR1 MNHNS, CDR2 SASEGT. The CDR3 bases are TGTGCCAGCAGTGAGGCCGTCGGGGGGCTAGGCTACGAGCAGTACTTC. Protein: CASSEAVGGLGYEQYF.

V is TRBV28 and J is TRBJ2-5; the D gene is possibly TRBD1 (6 bases). Looked up from germline, CDR1 is MDHEN and CDR2 is SYDVKM. The CDR3 is 15 amino acids. The V and J ends lost 3 bases and 1 base respectively, with 12 bases between them. The CDR3 region has the DNA TGTGCCAGCAGTTTCCCGGGACAACCCCAAGAGACCCAGTACTTC. This encodes CASSFPGQPQETQYF.

This chain uses TRBV10-1 with TRBJ2-7; maybe TRBD2 (5 bases). This CDR3 spans 12 amino acids. Germline-derived CDR1 and CDR2 are WNHNN and SYGVQD (reference sequence). V was trimmed by 8 bases and J by 5 bases, leaving 13 bases between them. In DNA form, the CDR3 reads TGCGCCAGCGGGGAGAACCCCCACGAGCAGTACTTC. This encodes CASGENPHEQYF.

This rearrangement joins TRBV15 to TRBJ2-7, with 10 nucleotides matching TRBD1. The length of the CDR3 is 16 residues. V shed 0 bases, J shed 7 bases, and the junction held 9 bases outside the gene matches. The germline gives CDR1 LNHNV, CDR2 YYDKDF (reference sequence). The chain's CDR3 is CATSRDLGQGTTEQYF. The DNA of the CDR3 is TGTGCCACCAGCAGAGATCTGGGACAGGGGACTACAGAGCAGTACTTC.